The T cell receptor (beta chain) under discussion was sequenced for a study of blood T cell repertoires in COVID-19. The overall study: COVID-19 samples collected from the United States, Italy and Spain covered acute and convalescent phases.

CDR3 length: 17 amino acids. Germline V gene data show CDR1 as SGHTA and CDR2 as FQGNSA. Trimming pared 5 bases from V and 1 base from J, leaving 18 bases between. Methods used by the authors: The assay estimated nucleated cells by amplifying reference gene primers. The data were produced by immunoSEQ multiplex PCR, yet TCRdb's version contains in-frame clones alone and is incomplete. That table gives V, J and clone size, and the DNA gave D and trimming. Of some 300,000 clones listed, 85% to 90% are singletons. Allocation to cohorts depended on clinical history reported by the participants. The V call is TRBV7-2, the J call TRBJ1-5, with D possibly matching TRBD1 (5 bases). Input material: PBMCs or T cells enriched from blood (not recorded which). The sequence came from a young woman who had recovered from COVID-19. The chain's CDR3 is CASSPRAGGMSNQPQHF. The CDR3 region has the DNA TGTGCCAGCAGCCCCCGAGCGGGGGGGATGAGCAATCAGCCCCAGCATTTT.